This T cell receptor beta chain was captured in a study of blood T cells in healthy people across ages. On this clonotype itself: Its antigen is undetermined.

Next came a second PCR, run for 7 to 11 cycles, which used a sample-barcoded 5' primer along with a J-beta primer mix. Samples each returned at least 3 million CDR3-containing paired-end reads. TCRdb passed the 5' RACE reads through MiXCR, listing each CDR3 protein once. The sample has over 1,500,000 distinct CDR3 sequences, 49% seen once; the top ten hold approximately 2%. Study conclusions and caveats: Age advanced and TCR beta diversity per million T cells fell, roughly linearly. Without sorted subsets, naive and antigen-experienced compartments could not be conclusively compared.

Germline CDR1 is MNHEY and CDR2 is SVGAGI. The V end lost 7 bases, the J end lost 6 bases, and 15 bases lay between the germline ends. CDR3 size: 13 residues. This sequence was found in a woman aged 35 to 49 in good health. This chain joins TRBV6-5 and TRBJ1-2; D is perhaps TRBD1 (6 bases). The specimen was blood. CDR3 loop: CASKRGKVDGYTF. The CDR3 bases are TGTGCCAGCAAGAGGGGGAAGGTGGATGGCTACACCTTC.